This T cell receptor (beta chain) was recorded in a study of blood T cell repertoires in COVID-19. As for the study in general: Italy, Spain and the United States were the sources of the convalescent and acute COVID-19 samples. Sources were T cells, B-cell-depleted T cells, or PBMCs; the material itself was cDNA or gDNA.

The CDR3 consists of 13 residues. The V segment lost 4 bases and the J segment 6 bases; nucleotides outside the gene matches: 3. Germline V gene sequence: CDR1 MNHEY, CDR2 SMNVEV (reference sequence). This clone was recorded only once. Original analysis: From reference gene primer amplification, estimates of nucleated cell counts were derived. Only in-frame clones appear in the TCRdb table, and some are missing; sequencing was by immunoSEQ multiplex PCR. Clone size and the V and J calls come from that table; the DNA yielded D and trimming. Here the sample spans tens of thousands of clones, 65% to 80% being singletons.

This sequence originates from a human donor in a cohort sampled during active COVID-19. The chain employs TRBV27 and TRBJ1-2; TRBD1 matches 9 bases. The source material was peripheral blood. The CDR3 sequence: CASSWTGADGYTF. DNA of the CDR3: TGTGCCAGCAGTTGGACAGGGGCAGATGGCTACACCTTC.